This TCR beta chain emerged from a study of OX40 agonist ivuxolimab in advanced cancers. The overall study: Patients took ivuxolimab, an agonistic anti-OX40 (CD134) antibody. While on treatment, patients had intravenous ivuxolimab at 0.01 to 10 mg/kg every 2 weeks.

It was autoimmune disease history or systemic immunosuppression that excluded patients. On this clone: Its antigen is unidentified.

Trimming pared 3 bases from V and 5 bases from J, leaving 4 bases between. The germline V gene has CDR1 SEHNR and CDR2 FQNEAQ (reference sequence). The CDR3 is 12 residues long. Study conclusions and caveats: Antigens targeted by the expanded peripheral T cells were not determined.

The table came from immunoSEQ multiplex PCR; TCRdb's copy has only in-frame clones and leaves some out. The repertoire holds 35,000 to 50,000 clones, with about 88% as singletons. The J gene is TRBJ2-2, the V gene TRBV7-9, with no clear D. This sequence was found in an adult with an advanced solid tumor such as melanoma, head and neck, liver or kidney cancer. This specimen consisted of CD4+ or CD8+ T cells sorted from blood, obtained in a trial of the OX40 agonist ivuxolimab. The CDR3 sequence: CASSLGTGELFF. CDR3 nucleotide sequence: TGTGCCAGCAGCTTGGGGACCGGGGAGCTGTTTTTT.